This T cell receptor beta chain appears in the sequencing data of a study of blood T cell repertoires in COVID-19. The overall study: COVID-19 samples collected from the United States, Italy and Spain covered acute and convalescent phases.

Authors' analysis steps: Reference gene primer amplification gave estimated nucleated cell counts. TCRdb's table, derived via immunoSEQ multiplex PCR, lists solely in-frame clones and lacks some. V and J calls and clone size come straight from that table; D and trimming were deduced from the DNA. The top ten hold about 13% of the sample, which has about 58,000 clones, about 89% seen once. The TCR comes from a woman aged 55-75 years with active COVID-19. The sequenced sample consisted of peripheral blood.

The chain's CDR3 is CASSLGAETFSNQPQHF. In DNA, the CDR3 is TGTGCCAGCAGCTTAGGGGCAGAAACTTTTAGCAATCAGCCCCAGCATTTT. The chain employs TRBV11-2 and TRBJ1-5, with D hard to call. V was shortened by 1 base and J by 0 bases, with 13 bases between the two germline ends. Germline loops: CDR1 SGHAT, CDR2 FQNNGV. The CDR3 spans 17 residues.